The clone carrying this T cell receptor (beta chain) is medium-sized. This sample is drawn from a study of response to subunit inactivated influenza vaccine. The CDR3 is made up of 17 amino acids. Germline assignment: CDR1 SQVTM and CDR2 ANQGSEA. V lost 4 bases to trimming and J lost 0 bases; unmatched junction nucleotides: 10. One entry per CDR3 protein results from TCRdb running MiXCR on the RT-PCR reads. The data contain about 170,000 distinct CDR3 sequences, approximately 12% of them singletons. These data were also filed under a second study, of T cells expressing NK-cell markers. That source reports: It was by 5'RACE template switching with UMIs that TCR beta cDNA was made. NKG2C+ dominant clonotypes from 5 to 7 donors made up about 1.0-7.5% of CD8+ T cells.

The rearrangement uses TRBV29-1 and TRBJ2-3; TRBD1 matches at 10 bases. The sample consisted of CD8+ T cells sorted from PBMCs, taken approximately 13 days after vaccination. The source of this sequence is a man aged 45-60 years who received an inactivated influenza vaccine. As DNA, the CDR3 is TGCAGCGTTGGTGACAGGGGGCGTCTTTCTAGCACAGATACGCAGTATTTT. It is translated as CSVGDRGRLSSTDTQYF.